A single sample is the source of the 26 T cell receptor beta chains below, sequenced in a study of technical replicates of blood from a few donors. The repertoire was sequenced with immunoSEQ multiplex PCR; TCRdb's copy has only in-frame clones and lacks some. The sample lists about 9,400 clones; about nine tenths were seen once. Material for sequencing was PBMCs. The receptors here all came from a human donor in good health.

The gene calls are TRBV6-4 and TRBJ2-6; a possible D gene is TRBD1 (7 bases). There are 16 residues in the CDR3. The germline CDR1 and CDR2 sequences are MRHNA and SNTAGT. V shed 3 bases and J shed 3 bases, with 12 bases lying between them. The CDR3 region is CASSEEGAGGANVLTF. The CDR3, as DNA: TGTGCCAGCAGTGAGGAGGGGGCAGGTGGGGCCAACGTCCTGACTTTC.

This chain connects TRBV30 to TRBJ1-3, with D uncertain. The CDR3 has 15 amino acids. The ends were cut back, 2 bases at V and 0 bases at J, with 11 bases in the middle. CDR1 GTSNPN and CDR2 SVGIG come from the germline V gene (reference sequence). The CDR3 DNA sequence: TGTGCCTGGAGTTTCGGAGCCCTCTCTGGAAACACCATATATTTT. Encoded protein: CAWSFGALSGNTIYF. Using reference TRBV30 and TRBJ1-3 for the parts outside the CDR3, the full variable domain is SQTIHQWPATLVQPVGSPLSLECTVEGTSNPNLYWYRQAAGRGLQLLFYSVGIGQISSEVPQNLSASRPQDRQFILSSKKLLLSDSGFYLCAWSFGALSGNTIYFGEGSWLTVV.

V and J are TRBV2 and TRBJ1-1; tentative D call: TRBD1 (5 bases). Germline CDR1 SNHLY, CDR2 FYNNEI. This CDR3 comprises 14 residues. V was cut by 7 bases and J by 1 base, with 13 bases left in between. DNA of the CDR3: TGTGCCAGCATCCCACCGACAGAGAACACTGAAGCTTTCTTT. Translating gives CASIPPTENTEAFF.

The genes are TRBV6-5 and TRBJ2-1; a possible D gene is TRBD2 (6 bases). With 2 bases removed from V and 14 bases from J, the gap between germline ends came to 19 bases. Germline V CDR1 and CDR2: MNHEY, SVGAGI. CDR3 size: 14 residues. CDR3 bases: TGTGCCAGCAGTTACACTCCTAGCGCCCCGCGGGAGTTCTTC. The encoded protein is CASSYTPSAPREFF.

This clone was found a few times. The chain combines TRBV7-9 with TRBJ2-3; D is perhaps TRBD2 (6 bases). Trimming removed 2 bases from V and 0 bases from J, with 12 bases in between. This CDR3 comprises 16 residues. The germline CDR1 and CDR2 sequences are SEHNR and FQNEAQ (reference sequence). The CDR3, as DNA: TGTGCCAGCAGCTTATATCTAGCGTCTAGCACAGATACGCAGTATTTT. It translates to CASSLYLASSTDTQYF.

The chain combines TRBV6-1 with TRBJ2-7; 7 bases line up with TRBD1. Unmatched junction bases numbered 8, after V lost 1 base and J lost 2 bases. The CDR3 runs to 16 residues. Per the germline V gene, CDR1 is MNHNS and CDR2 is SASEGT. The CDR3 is CASSEGDRRTAYEQYF. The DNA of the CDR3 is TGTGCCAGCAGTGAAGGGGACAGACGTACAGCCTACGAGCAGTACTTC.

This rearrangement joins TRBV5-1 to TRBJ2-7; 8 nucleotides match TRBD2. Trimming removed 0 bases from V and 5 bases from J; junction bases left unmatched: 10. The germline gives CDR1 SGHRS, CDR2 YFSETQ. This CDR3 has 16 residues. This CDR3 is CASSLEAGVKKNEQYF. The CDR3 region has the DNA TGCGCCAGCAGCTTGGAAGCGGGAGTAAAAAAAAACGAGCAGTACTTC.

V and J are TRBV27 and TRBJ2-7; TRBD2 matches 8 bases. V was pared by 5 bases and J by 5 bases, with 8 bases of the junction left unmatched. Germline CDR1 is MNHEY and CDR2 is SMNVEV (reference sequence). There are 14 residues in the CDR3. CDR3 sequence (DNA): TGTGCCAGCAGTCGCCCGGGACTAGAAAACGAGCAGTACTTC. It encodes CASSRPGLENEQYF.

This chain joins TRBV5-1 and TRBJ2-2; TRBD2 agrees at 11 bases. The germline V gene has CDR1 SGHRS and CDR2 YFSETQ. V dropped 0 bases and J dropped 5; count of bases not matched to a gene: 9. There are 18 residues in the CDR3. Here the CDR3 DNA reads TGCGCCAGCAGCTTGGAAGGCACTAGCGGGAGAAAGACCGGGGAGCTGTTTTTT. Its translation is CASSLEGTSGRKTGELFF.

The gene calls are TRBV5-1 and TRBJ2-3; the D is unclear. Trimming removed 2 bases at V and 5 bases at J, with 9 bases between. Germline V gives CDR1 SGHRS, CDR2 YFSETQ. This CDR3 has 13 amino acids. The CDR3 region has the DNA TGCGCCAGCAGCTTTGACTTCAGAGATACGCAGTATTTT. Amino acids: CASSFDFRDTQYF. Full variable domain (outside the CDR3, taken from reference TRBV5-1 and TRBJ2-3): KAGVTQTPRYLIKTRGQQVTLSCSPISGHRSVSWYQQTPGQGLQFLFEYFSETQRNKGNFPGRFSGRQFSNSRSEMNVSTLELGDSALYLCASSFDFRDTQYFGPGTRLTVL.

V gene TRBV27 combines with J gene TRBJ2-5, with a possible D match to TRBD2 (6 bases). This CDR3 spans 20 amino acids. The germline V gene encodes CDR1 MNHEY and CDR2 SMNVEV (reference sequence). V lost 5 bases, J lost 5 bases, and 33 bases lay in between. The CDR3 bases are TGTGCCAGCAGTCCAGCAGGAGGGGCGCATTACGTTTTCACTGGGGAGACCCAGTACTTC. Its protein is CASSPAGGAHYVFTGETQYF.

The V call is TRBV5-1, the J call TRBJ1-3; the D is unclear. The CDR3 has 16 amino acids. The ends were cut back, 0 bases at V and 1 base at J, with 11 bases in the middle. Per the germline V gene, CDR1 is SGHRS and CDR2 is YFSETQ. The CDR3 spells CASSLEPGGSGNTIYF. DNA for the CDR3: TGCGCCAGCAGCTTGGAACCGGGAGGGTCTGGAAACACCATATATTTT.

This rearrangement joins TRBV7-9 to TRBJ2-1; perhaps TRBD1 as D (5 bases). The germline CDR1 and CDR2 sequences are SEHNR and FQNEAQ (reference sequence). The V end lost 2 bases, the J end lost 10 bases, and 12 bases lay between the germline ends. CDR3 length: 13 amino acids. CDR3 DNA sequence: TGTGCCAGCAGCTTAAGTTCAGGGATCGAGCAGTTCTTC. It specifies CASSLSSGIEQFF.

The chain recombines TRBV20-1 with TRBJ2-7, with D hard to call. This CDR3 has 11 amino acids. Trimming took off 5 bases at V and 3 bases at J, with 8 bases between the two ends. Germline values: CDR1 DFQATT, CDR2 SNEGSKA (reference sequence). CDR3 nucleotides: TGCAGTGCTCAAATCCACTACGAGCAGTACTTC. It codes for CSAQIHYEQYF.

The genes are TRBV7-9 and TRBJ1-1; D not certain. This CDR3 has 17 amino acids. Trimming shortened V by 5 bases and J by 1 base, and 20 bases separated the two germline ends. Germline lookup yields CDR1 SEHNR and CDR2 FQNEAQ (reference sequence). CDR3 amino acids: CASSDPAGGVENTEAFF. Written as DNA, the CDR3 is TGTGCCAGCAGCGATCCGGCAGGCGGGGTTGAGAACACTGAAGCTTTCTTT. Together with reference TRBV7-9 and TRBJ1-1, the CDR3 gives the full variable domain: DTGVSQNPRHKITKRGQNVTFRCDPISEHNRLYWYRQTLGQGPEFLTYFQNEAQLEKSRLLSDRFSAERPKGSFSTLEIQRTEQGDSAMYLCASSDPAGGVENTEAFFGQGTRLTVV.

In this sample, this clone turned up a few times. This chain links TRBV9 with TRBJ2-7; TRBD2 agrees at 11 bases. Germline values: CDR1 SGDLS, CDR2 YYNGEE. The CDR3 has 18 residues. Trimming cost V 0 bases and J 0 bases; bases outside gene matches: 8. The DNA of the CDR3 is TGTGCCAGCAGCGTAGTCGGACTAGCGGGCCAGGGCTCCTACGAGCAGTACTTC. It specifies CASSVVGLAGQGSYEQYF.

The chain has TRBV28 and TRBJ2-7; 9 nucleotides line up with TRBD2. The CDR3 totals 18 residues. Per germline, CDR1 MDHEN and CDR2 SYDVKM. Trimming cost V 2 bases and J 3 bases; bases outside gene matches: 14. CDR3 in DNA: TGTGCCAGCAGTTTAAGGTCCAGGGAGGCTAGCGGGAACTACGAGCAGTACTTC. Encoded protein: CASSLRSREASGNYEQYF.

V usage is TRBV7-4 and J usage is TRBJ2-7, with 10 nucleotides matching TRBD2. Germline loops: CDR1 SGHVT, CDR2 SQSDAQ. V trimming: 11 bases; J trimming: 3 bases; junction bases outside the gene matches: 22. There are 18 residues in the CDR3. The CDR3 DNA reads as TGTGCCCGAGTCTGTGGTAGCGGGAGGCGGGCACCCCTCTACGAGCAGTACTTC. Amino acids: CARVCGSGRRAPLYEQYF.

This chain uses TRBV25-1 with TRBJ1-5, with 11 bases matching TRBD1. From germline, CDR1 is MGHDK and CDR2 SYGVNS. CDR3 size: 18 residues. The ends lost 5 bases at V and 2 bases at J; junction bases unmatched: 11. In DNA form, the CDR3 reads TGTGCCAGCAGTCCACCGGGACAGGGGGGAGAGGGCAATCAGCCCCAGCATTTT. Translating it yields CASSPPGQGGEGNQPQHF. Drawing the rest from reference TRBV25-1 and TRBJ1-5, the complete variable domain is EADIYQTPRYLVIGTGKKITLECSQTMGHDKMYWYQQDPGMELHLIHYSYGVNSTEKGDLSSESTVSRIRTEHFPLTLESARPSHTSQYLCASSPPGQGGEGNQPQHFGDGTRLSIL.

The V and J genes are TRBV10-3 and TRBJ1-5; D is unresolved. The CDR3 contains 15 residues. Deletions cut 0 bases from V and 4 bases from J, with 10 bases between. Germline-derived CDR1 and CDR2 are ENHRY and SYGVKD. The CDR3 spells CAISESTGQNQPQHF. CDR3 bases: TGTGCCATCAGTGAGTCGACTGGCCAGAATCAGCCCCAGCATTTT.

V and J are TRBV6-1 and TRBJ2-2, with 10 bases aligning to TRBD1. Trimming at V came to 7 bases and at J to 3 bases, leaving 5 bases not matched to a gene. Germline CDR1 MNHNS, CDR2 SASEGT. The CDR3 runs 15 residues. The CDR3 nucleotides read TGTGCCAGCACCACCGGGACAGGGGACACCGGGGAGCTGTTTTTT. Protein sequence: CASTTGTGDTGELFF.

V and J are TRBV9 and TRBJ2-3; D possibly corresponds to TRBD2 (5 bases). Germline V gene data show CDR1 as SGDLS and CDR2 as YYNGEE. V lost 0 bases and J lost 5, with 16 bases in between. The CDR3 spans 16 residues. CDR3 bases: TGTGCCAGCAGCGTAGCCTTTGCGGGCGCGGGAGATACGCAGTATTTT. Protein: CASSVAFAGAGDTQYF. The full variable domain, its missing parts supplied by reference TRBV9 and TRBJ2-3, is DSGVTQTPKHLITATGQRVTLRCSPRSGDLSVYWYQQSLDQGLQFLIQYYNGEERAKGNILERFSAQQFPDLHSELNLSSLELGDSALYFCASSVAFAGAGDTQYFGPGTRLTVL.

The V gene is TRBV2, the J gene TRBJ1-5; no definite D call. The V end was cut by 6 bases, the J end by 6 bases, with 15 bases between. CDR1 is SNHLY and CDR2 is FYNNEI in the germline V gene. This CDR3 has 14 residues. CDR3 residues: CASRAGSGGQPQHF. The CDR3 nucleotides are TGTGCCAGCAGGGCCGGGTCCGGAGGTCAGCCCCAGCATTTT.

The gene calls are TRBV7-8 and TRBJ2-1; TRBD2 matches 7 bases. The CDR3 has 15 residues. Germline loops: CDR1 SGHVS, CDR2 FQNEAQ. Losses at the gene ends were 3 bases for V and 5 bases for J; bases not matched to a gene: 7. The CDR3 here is CASSFSTSADNEQFF. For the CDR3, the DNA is TGTGCCAGCAGCTTCAGTACTAGCGCCGACAATGAGCAGTTCTTC.

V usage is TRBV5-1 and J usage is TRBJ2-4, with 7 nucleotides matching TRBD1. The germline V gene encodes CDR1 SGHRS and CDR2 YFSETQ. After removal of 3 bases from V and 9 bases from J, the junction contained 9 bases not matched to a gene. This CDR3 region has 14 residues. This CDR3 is CASSSGQSVAIQYF. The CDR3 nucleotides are TGCGCCAGCAGCTCGGGACAGTCGGTGGCCATTCAGTACTTC.

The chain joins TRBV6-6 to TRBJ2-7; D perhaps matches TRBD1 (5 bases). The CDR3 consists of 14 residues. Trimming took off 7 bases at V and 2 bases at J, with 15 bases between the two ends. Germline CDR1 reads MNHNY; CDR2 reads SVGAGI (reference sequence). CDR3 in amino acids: CASTKSAGPYEQYF. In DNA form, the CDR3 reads TGTGCCAGCACCAAATCGGCAGGGCCCTACGAGCAGTACTTC.